Listed below are T cell receptor beta chains from one sample, sequenced in a study of CD8 T cells in Susac syndrome. TCRdb ran MiXCR on the immunoSEQ multiplex PCR reads and lists one entry per CDR3 protein. The repertoire holds 150,000 to 200,000 distinct CDR3 sequences, with approximately 95% as singletons. The sequencing sample was made of CD8+ T cells from PBMCs. These TCRs come from a human donor with multiple sclerosis. CDR3s include the opening cysteine and the closing phenylalanine or tryptophan. Fields, in order: V gene, J gene, clone size, D gene, CDR3 DNA, CDR3 protein. A D gene is named only where the DNA matches it firmly. Size tells how often a clone was seen (once, few, many) or the class of an expanded clone, and some rows leave it out.

TRBV18	TRBJ2-7	-	-	TGTGCCAGCTCACGGGTCATCGGGGCCCGAGCTATGGACGAGCAGTACTTC	CASSRVIGARAMDEQYF
TRBV7-9	TRBJ2-3	once	TRBD1	TGTGCCAGCAGCTCTCTCCGTGGGGGACAGGGGGTTCATACGCAGTATTTT	CASSSLRGGQGVHTQYF
TRBV7-9	TRBJ2-4	-	-	TGTGCCAGCAGCTTGTTGGAACACATTCAGTACTTC	CASSLLEHIQYF
TRBV5-6	TRBJ2-7	-	TRBD1	TGTGCCAGCAGCTGGGACAGCTCCTACGAGCAGTACTTC	CASSWDSSYEQYF
TRBV29-1	TRBJ2-1	-	-	TGCGGGATGGAAGCCGTTAGGTACAATGAGCAGTTCTTC	CGMEAVRYNEQFF
TRBV27	TRBJ1-1	-	-	TGTGCCAGCAGTTTAATGTGGGGTGGAGTAGAGTTCTTT	CASSLMWGGVEFF
TRBV7-9	TRBJ2-7	-	TRBD2	TGTGCCAGCAGCTCCCGACTAGCGGGAGTCTGGGAGCAGTACTTC	CASSSRLAGVWEQYF
TRBV24-1	TRBJ2-7	-	-	TGTGCCACCAGTGATACGAGGGGACCCGAGCAGTACTTC	CATSDTRGPEQYF
TRBV6-5	TRBJ2-1	-	TRBD2	TGTGCCAGCTCCATTGGGACTAGCGGCAATGAGCAGTTCTTC	CASSIGTSGNEQFF
TRBV29-1	TRBJ2-5	-	-	TGCAGCGTTGGAAGAGCAGGGGTTGGACAGACCCAGTACTTC	CSVGRAGVGQTQYF
TRBV3-1	TRBJ1-2	-	-	TGTGCCAGCAGCCAGGGACTCAACCCCGCCTATGGCTACACCTTC	CASSQGLNPAYGYTF
TRBV29-1	TRBJ2-7	-	TRBD1	TGCAGCGTTACCGGGACAGATAAAAAAAACTACGAGCAGTACTTC	CSVTGTDKKNYEQYF
TRBV5-1	TRBJ2-1	-	TRBD2	TGCGCCAGCAGCTCGCTAGCGGACCACTACAATGAGCAGTTCTTC	CASSSLADHYNEQFF
TRBV29-1	TRBJ2-3	-	-	TGCAGCGTTGTCCCAGACAGCACAGATACGCAGTATTTT	CSVVPDSTDTQYF
TRBV7-3	TRBJ2-7	-	-	TGTGCCAGCAGCTCGAATATTGGCTACGAGCAGTACTTC	CASSSNIGYEQYF
TRBV9	TRBJ1-2	-	-	TGTGCCAGCAGCTCCCCCACTTCAGGGACGGGAGGCTACACCTTC	CASSSPTSGTGGYTF
TRBV20-1	TRBJ2-3	-	-	TGCAGTGCTAGAGAACTAGGGATGGATACGCAGTATTTT	CSARELGMDTQYF
TRBV20-1	TRBJ2-7	-	TRBD1	TGCAGTGCTCGGGGACAGGGAATGTACGAGCAGTACTTC	CSARGQGMYEQYF
TRBV3-1	TRBJ1-1	-	-	TGTGCCAGCAGCCACAGGGGCCGGGGCACTGAAGCTTTCTTT	CASSHRGRGTEAFF
TRBV5-1	TRBJ2-3	-	TRBD2	TGCGCCAGCAGCTTGGCGGGACTAGCCACTAGCACAGATACGCAGTATTTT	CASSLAGLATSTDTQYF
TRBV2	TRBJ2-1	-	TRBD2	TGTGCCAGCAGCCTCAGACTAGCGGGGGGCCGTCGGCAGTTCTTC	CASSLRLAGGRRQFF
TRBV30	TRBJ2-7	once	-	TGTGCCTGGAGTGTAGGGCACCTTCGAGTTAAGTACTTC	CAWSVGHLRVKYF
TRBV27	TRBJ2-1	-	-	TGTGCCAGCAGTTTATCGGGTCAAGGGGCCTACAATGAGCAGTTCTTC	CASSLSGQGAYNEQFF
TRBV2	TRBJ2-1	-	-	TGTGCCAGCAGTGGTGAGGCGGGGAGGCCCGCCCCCAATGAGCAGTTCTTC	CASSGEAGRPAPNEQFF
TRBV20-1	TRBJ2-7	-	-	TGCAGTGCCAAAGGGAAGGGGTTCTCCTACGAGCAGTACTTC	CSAKGKGFSYEQYF
TRBV7-3	TRBJ2-3	-	-	TGTGCCAGCAGTCAAGGGGGCACAGATACGCAGTATTTT	CASSQGGTDTQYF
TRBV3-1	TRBJ2-7	-	-	TGTGCCAGCAGCTGGGGGGGCCGCTCCTACGAGCAGTACTTC	CASSWGGRSYEQYF
TRBV29-1	TRBJ2-5	-	-	TGCAGCGTCGGGACCCAGTACTTC	CSVGTQYF
TRBV28	TRBJ2-7	-	TRBD2	TGTGCCAGCAGTTTCTTCCCGGGACTAGCGAGTTACGAGCAGTACTTC	CASSFFPGLASYEQYF
TRBV9	TRBJ2-7	-	-	TGTGCCAGCAGCCCCTATGTGGGGCGCCTTTACGAGCAGTACTTC	CASSPYVGRLYEQYF
TRBV30	TRBJ2-7	once	-	TGTGCCTCCCTCTCGAGTGGGGACCACGAGCAGTACTTC	CASLSSGDHEQYF
TRBV7-6	TRBJ2-7	-	TRBD2	TGTGCCAGCAGCTTAGCTTCGCGGGGGGGGCTATACGAGCAGTACTTC	CASSLASRGGLYEQYF
TRBV1	TRBJ2-3	-	-	TGCACCAGCAGCCGACCCTGCACAGATACGCAGTATTTT	CTSSRPCTDTQYF
TRBV7-9	TRBJ2-5	-	-	TGTGCCAGCAGCTCCCGGGCCAGGGAGACCCAGTACTTC	CASSSRARETQYF
TRBV10-3	TRBJ1-1	-	-	TGTGCCATCAGGACACCGAACACTGAAGCTTTCTTT	CAIRTPNTEAFF
TRBV27	TRBJ1-5	-	-	TGTGCCAGCAGTCCCCTGGGTCAGCCCCAGCATTTT	CASSPLGQPQHF
TRBV11-1	TRBJ2-1	-	TRBD2	TGTGCCAGCACTAGCGGGAGTTCCTACAATGAGCAGTTCTTC	CASTSGSSYNEQFF
TRBV24-1	TRBJ2-2	-	TRBD1	TGTGCCACCAGTGATTGGTCGGGACAGGGGCTCACCGGGGAGCTGTTTTTT	CATSDWSGQGLTGELFF
TRBV20-1	TRBJ1-2	once	-	TGCAGTGCTAGAGATGGTGGCGACAGAAACTATGGCTACACCTTC	CSARDGGDRNYGYTF
TRBV27	TRBJ1-2	-	TRBD1	TGTGCCAGCAGTTCCCCGGGACAGGGGGCTGGGGGCTACACCTTC	CASSSPGQGAGGYTF
TRBV28	TRBJ2-1	-	TRBD2	TGTGCCAGCAGACTCAGCGGGAGTACGCACAATGAGCAGTTCTTC	CASRLSGSTHNEQFF
TRBV7-2	TRBJ2-1	-	TRBD2	TGTGCCAGCAGCTCAGTAGTGGGGCTAGCGGGGAGGGCTGAGCAGTTCTTC	CASSSVVGLAGRAEQFF
TRBV15	TRBJ1-1	-	-	TGTGCCACGGCCGAATCCCAGGGGATTACTGAAGCTTTCTTT	CATAESQGITEAFF
TRBV6-1	TRBJ1-2	-	-	TGTGCCAGCAGTCCCCGGACAGCCACCTATGGCTACACCTTC	CASSPRTATYGYTF
TRBV6-4	TRBJ2-1	-	TRBD2	TGTGCCAGCAGTGACTCGATGGTCTCCGGGGGGAACTACAATGAGCAGTTCTTC	CASSDSMVSGGNYNEQFF
TRBV29-1	TRBJ1-5	-	TRBD1	TGCAGCGTCTGGACAGGGACCGATCAGCCCCAGCATTTT	CSVWTGTDQPQHF
TRBV20-1	TRBJ2-3	-	TRBD2	TGCAGTGCTAGAGTGCTAGCGGAAGGCACAGATACGCAGTATTTT	CSARVLAEGTDTQYF
TRBV29-1	TRBJ1-1	-	-	TGCAGCGTTGAAAACGGTAATGAAGCTTTCTTT	CSVENGNEAFF
TRBV9	TRBJ2-4	-	-	TGTGCCAGCAGCCTGACCTCCGGGACCCCGGTATACTTC	CASSLTSGTPVYF
TRBV12-5	TRBJ2-7	-	-	TGTGCTAGTGGTTTGGATCCCAGGGGTCCCTACGAGCAGTACTTC	CASGLDPRGPYEQYF
TRBV18	TRBJ1-3	-	-	TGTGCCAGCTCACCGGAAGACACCATATATTTT	CASSPEDTIYF
TRBV3-1	TRBJ1-6	-	TRBD1	TGTGCCAGCAGCGACAGGGTGTGGGGCCTCCACTTT	CASSDRVWGLHF
TRBV5-1	TRBJ1-1	-	-	TGCGCCAGCATGGGACCGGCCTATGAAGCTTTCTTT	CASMGPAYEAFF
TRBV15	TRBJ1-6	-	-	TGTGCCACCCGCACAGGGTTTCAGAATTCACCCCACCACTTT	CATRTGFQNSPHHF
TRBV5-6	TRBJ1-2	-	TRBD1	TGTGCCAGCAGCACGCCCCTCTGGGACAGGGATATCAACTATGGCTACACCTTC	CASSTPLWDRDINYGYTF